These 20 T cell receptor beta chains share one sample of origin, sequenced in a study of shared clonotypes between healthy human individuals. Produced via immunoSEQ multiplex PCR; TCRdb's table is partial and in-frame only. The sample has 950,000 to 1,300,000 clones; more than 60% are singletons. Sequenced sample: memory CD4+ T cells sorted from blood. Subset specified: CD45RA-negative fraction. The receptors were sampled from a man between 18 and 35 years old in good health.

V usage is TRBV29-1 and J usage is TRBJ2-5, with D perhaps matching TRBD1 (6 bases). The last part of the DNA fits TRBJ2-7 better; the J call may be wrong. Germline CDR1 reads SQVTM; CDR2 reads ANQGSEA. The CDR3 consists of 13 residues. CDR3 sequence (DNA): TGCAGCGCCATAAAGGACAGCTCCTACGAGCAGTACTTC. The encoded protein is CSAIKDSSYEQYF.

V and J are TRBV6-5 and TRBJ1-2; tentatively, D is TRBD1 (5 bases). CDR1 is MNHEY and CDR2 is SVGAGI in the germline V gene. CDR3 size: 13 residues. The ends were cut back, 0 bases at V and 7 bases at J, with 9 bases in the middle. The CDR3 region is CASSYSQGGGYTF. The CDR3 bases are TGTGCCAGCAGTTACTCCCAGGGCGGTGGCTACACCTTC.

This chain connects TRBV27 to TRBJ1-1; D not certain. Per the germline V gene, CDR1 is MNHEY and CDR2 is SMNVEV (reference sequence). V lost 2 bases, J lost 1 base, and 11 bases lay in between. The CDR3 consists of 15 residues. Here the CDR3 DNA reads TGTGCCAGCAGTTTAAACGGGCAGGCGAACACTGAAGCTTTCTTT. Its protein product is CASSLNGQANTEAFF.

The chain employs TRBV5-6 and TRBJ1-3; D is possibly TRBD1 (6 bases). The CDR3 consists of 14 residues. Trimming shortened V by 4 bases and J by 7 bases, and 15 bases separated the two germline ends. The V gene's germline CDR1 is SGHDT and CDR2 YYEEEE. The CDR3 protein is CASSLTGLMNTIYF. DNA for the CDR3: TGTGCCAGCAGCCTGACAGGTCTGATGAACACCATATATTTT.

J is TRBJ2-1 and V is TRBV4-3; 7 bases map to TRBD2. Unmatched junction bases numbered 8, after V lost 0 bases and J lost 6 bases. In germline, CDR1 is LGHNA, CDR2 YSLEER. The CDR3 is 16 residues long. CDR3 residues: CASSQDAGGRPNEQFF. Here the CDR3 DNA reads TGCGCCAGCAGCCAAGACGCGGGCGGGAGACCCAATGAGCAGTTCTTC.

The rearrangement uses TRBV27 and TRBJ1-3, with no clear D. Germline V gene data show CDR1 as MNHEY and CDR2 as SMNVEV (reference sequence). The CDR3 contains 14 residues. V dropped 6 bases and J dropped 4 bases, with 13 bases sitting between them. The CDR3 reads CASSPGVRGNTIYF. DNA of the CDR3: TGTGCCAGCAGCCCCGGGGTCCGCGGAAACACCATATATTTT.

This clone came up once. This rearrangement joins TRBV19 to TRBJ2-7; maybe TRBD2 (5 bases). Trimming left V 5 bases short and J 0 bases short, with 8 bases between. CDR3 size: 13 residues. Germline V gene data show CDR1 as LNHDA and CDR2 as SQIVND (reference sequence). The CDR3 sequence is CASSAGNSYEQYF. In nucleotides, the CDR3 is TGTGCCAGTAGTGCGGGCAACTCCTACGAGCAGTACTTC.

The V call is TRBV5-6, the J call TRBJ1-2, with no clear D. There are 12 residues in the CDR3. Germline lookup yields CDR1 SGHDT and CDR2 YYEEEE. V gave up 1 base and J gave up 4 bases, with 5 bases separating them. The CDR3 bases are TGTGCCAGCAGCTTGAATACCTATGGCTACACCTTC. Translating gives CASSLNTYGYTF.

This chain uses TRBV10-1 with TRBJ1-1; no definite D call. The CDR3 spans 14 residues. The V and J ends lost 3 bases and 3 bases respectively, with 11 bases between them. The germline V gene has CDR1 WNHNN and CDR2 SYGVQD (reference sequence). The CDR3 here is CASSDPNRDTEAFF. CDR3 bases: TGCGCCAGCAGTGACCCTAATCGGGACACTGAAGCTTTCTTT.

V gene TRBV10-3 combines with J gene TRBJ2-7; D possibly matches TRBD1 or TRBD2 (6 bases each). This CDR3 has 13 residues. V gave up 6 bases and J gave up 4 bases, with 13 bases separating them. CDR1 ENHRY and CDR2 SYGVKD come from the germline V gene. The CDR3 nucleotides are TGTGCCATCAGGGGGGGCGGGGAGTACGAGCAGTACTTC. Its protein is CAIRGGGEYEQYF.

CDR3 amino acids: CASSPGPGFGNEQFF. In DNA, the CDR3 is TGTGCCAGCAGCCCGGGACCGGGGTTTGGCAATGAGCAGTTCTTC. The V and J genes are TRBV2 and TRBJ2-1; the D gene could be TRBD1 or TRBD2 (5 bases each). The CDR3 sequence is 15 residues long. The V end was cut by 6 bases, the J end by 6 bases, with 18 bases between. Germline loops: CDR1 SNHLY, CDR2 FYNNEI.

With respect to this clone: Since a much larger clone is just one base distant, this may be a read error. Other DNA variants within this sample encode the same CDR3. The V gene is TRBV7-2, the J gene TRBJ2-3; D gene unclear. The CDR3 sequence is 11 residues long. V lost 2 bases and J lost 3, with 0 bases in between. CDR1 is SGHTA, CDR2 FQGNSA, per germline. Written as DNA, the CDR3 is TGTGCCAGCAGCTTAACAGATACGCAGTATTTT. Protein: CASSLTDTQYF.

The V and J genes are TRBV7-2 and TRBJ2-7, with D unresolved. The CDR3 length is 15 residues. Germline assignment: CDR1 SGHTA and CDR2 FQGNSA. Trimming removed 1 base from V and 0 bases from J, with 10 bases in between. The chain's CDR3 is CASSLGGKRSYEQYF. CDR3 bases: TGTGCCAGCAGCTTAGGTGGAAAACGCTCCTACGAGCAGTACTTC.

The rearrangement links TRBV6-5 to TRBJ1-1; weak D call: TRBD1 (5 bases). Germline CDR1 MNHEY, CDR2 SVGAGI. CDR3 length: 13 residues. V lost 10 bases and J lost 0, with 12 bases in between. The CDR3 DNA sequence: TGTGCCACGACGACAGAGTTGAACACTGAAGCTTTCTTT. Its translation: CATTTELNTEAFF.

In DNA, the CDR3 is TGTGCCAGCAGCTTTTCTATAGATGAGCAGTTCTTC. This translates into CASSFSIDEQFF. The rearrangement uses TRBV5-4 and TRBJ2-1; no clear D gene. Deletions cut 2 bases from V and 8 bases from J, with 8 bases between. CDR3 length: 12 amino acids. Germline V CDR1 and CDR2: SGHNT, YYREEE (reference sequence).

The rearrangement uses TRBV5-1 and TRBJ2-1, with a possible D match to TRBD2 (6 bases). Germline lookup yields CDR1 SGHRS and CDR2 YFSETQ. V shed 3 bases and J shed 2 bases, with 15 bases lying between them. This CDR3 comprises 16 residues. For the CDR3, the DNA is TGCGCCAGCAGCTCCGGGGGTGGGACCACCTACAATGAGCAGTTCTTC. Translated, it gives CASSSGGGTTYNEQFF.

This clone was seen a few times. CDR3 residues: CSVGQLYGYTF. The CDR3 DNA sequence: TGCAGCGTTGGTCAGCTCTATGGCTACACCTTC. This rearrangement joins TRBV29-1 to TRBJ1-2; D not certain. V lost 4 bases, J lost 4 bases, and 7 bases lay in between. The CDR3 extends over 11 amino acids. Germline CDR1 and CDR2: SQVTM and ANQGSEA.

This rearrangement joins TRBV2 to TRBJ2-3; 8 bases align to TRBD1. The CDR3 is 14 amino acids. Germline-derived CDR1 and CDR2 are SNHLY and FYNNEI. After removal of 10 bases from V and 2 bases from J, the junction contained 8 bases not matched to a gene. CDR3 sequence reads: CATSGQGATDTQYF. CDR3 DNA sequence: TGTGCCACGTCAGGGCAGGGGGCCACAGATACGCAGTATTTT.

V usage is TRBV6-1 and J usage is TRBJ1-3; D is ambiguous. CDR1 and CDR2 from the germline V gene are MNHNS and SASEGT. Trimming removed 4 bases from V and 0 bases from J, with 4 bases in between. The CDR3 extends over 13 amino acids. CDR3 protein: CASSGSSGNTIYF. The CDR3 DNA is TGTGCCAGCAGTGGGTCCTCTGGAAACACCATATATTTT.

V is TRBV9 and J is TRBJ2-1; no firm D call. Germline values: CDR1 SGDLS, CDR2 YYNGEE. The CDR3 has 14 amino acids. V gave up 5 bases and J gave up 3 bases, with 12 bases separating them. CDR3: CASSAGLGYNEQFF. DNA of the CDR3: TGTGCCAGCAGTGCCGGGCTCGGCTACAATGAGCAGTTCTTC.